This record looks at one T cell receptor beta chain sequence and its context. Authors' processing steps: Amplified reference gene primers provided the basis for estimating nucleated cell counts. Here immunoSEQ multiplex PCR was the method, and the copy in TCRdb shows in-frame clones only, minus some. For V, J and clone size, that table is used; D and trimming come from the DNA. This sample has over 300,000 clones, with under 90% found just once. Participants were placed into cohorts based on the clinical history they reported. This sample is drawn from a study of blood T cell repertoires in COVID-19. On the study more broadly: Sources were T cells, B-cell-depleted T cells, or PBMCs; the material itself was cDNA or gDNA.

The sequence was collected from a woman aged 18-29 years who had recovered from COVID-19. The source material was PBMCs or T cells enriched from blood (not recorded which).

The CDR3 DNA reads as TGCGCCAGCAGCTTGGGCCAGGGAAGTCAGCCCCAGCATTTT. Its translation is CASSLGQGSQPQHF. This chain links TRBV5-1 with TRBJ1-5; a weak D match, TRBD1 (5 bases). V lost 0 bases to trimming and J lost 6 bases, with 10 bases between them. CDR3 size: 14 residues. The germline V gene has CDR1 SGHRS and CDR2 YFSETQ.